This T cell receptor (beta chain) was found in a study of response to subunit inactivated influenza vaccine. Study-level results: Seasonal influenza vaccination, on each occasion, was suggested by the authors to recruit few new T cells.

This clonotype has only a few counts. Antigen unknown. Germline V gene sequence: CDR1 DFQATT, CDR2 SNEGSKA (reference sequence). The CDR3 sequence is 15 residues long. After removal of 3 bases from V and 0 bases from J, the junction contained 4 bases not matched to a gene. TCRdb re-analysed the RT-PCR reads in MiXCR, keeping a single row per CDR3 protein. Among some 640,000 distinct CDR3 sequences listed, 11% to 15% were seen once. Source: PBMCs from blood, taken less than 15 days before vaccination. The chain couples TRBV20-1 to TRBJ1-1, with 10 bases aligning to TRBD1. This clonotype originated in a man aged 50-60 years who received an inactivated influenza vaccine. The CDR3 sequence is CSASPGTGVNTEAFF. DNA for the CDR3: TGCAGTGCTAGCCCCGGGACAGGGGTGAACACTGAAGCTTTCTTT.